Shown below are 12 T cell receptor beta chains from a single sample sequenced in a study of cytomegalovirus exposure and HLA in healthy donors. The PCR ran on 60 Vbeta and 13 Jbeta primers. Sequencing was performed with immunoSEQ multiplex PCR; in TCRdb, only in-frame clones are kept and a portion is missing. The repertoire table contains around 88,000 clones. Sequenced sample: PBMCs. Every receptor here comes from a girl under 18 in good health and CMV-seropositive.

The chain couples TRBV18 to TRBJ1-2; TRBD1 agrees at 7 bases. V trimming: 3 bases; J trimming: 10 bases; junction bases outside the gene matches: 8. Germline CDR1 and CDR2: KGHSH and LQKENI. CDR3 size: 13 residues. CDR3 protein: CASSPAGGKLYTF. DNA of the CDR3: TGTGCCAGCTCACCGGCAGGGGGGAAACTCTACACCTTC.

The rearrangement joins TRBV4-3 to TRBJ1-2; D call uncertain. CDR3 length: 17 amino acids. Germline V gene sequence: CDR1 LGHNA, CDR2 YSLEER. V was trimmed by 0 bases and J by 2 bases, leaving 16 bases between them. CDR3 amino acids: CASSQDMAGSLNYGYTF. The CDR3 DNA follows: TGCGCCAGCAGCCAAGATATGGCTGGCAGTCTCAACTATGGCTACACCTTC.

V gene TRBV4-1 combines with J gene TRBJ2-3, with D possibly matching TRBD2 (6 bases). CDR1 is MGHRA, CDR2 YSYEKL, per germline. V dropped 4 bases and J dropped 1 base, with 9 bases sitting between them. CDR3 size: 14 residues. The CDR3 spells CASSLGGGTDTQYF. CDR3 DNA sequence: TGCGCCAGCAGCCTCGGAGGGGGCACAGATACGCAGTATTTT.

With regard to this clone: Other DNA sequences in this specimen translate into the identical CDR3. V gene TRBV4-3 combines with J gene TRBJ1-2; D remains unclear. The CDR3 length is 13 residues. CDR1 and CDR2 from the germline V gene are LGHNA and YSLEER. The V and J ends lost 0 bases and 4 bases respectively, with 6 bases between them. The CDR3 region is CASSQDVSYGYTF. The CDR3 region has the DNA TGCGCCAGCAGCCAAGACGTCAGCTATGGCTACACCTTC.

The chain employs TRBV7-9 and TRBJ2-2; D remains ambiguous. The CDR3 totals 13 residues. Trimming shortened V by 1 base and J by 4 bases, and 4 bases separated the two germline ends. Germline V lookup: CDR1 SEHNR, CDR2 FQNEAQ (reference sequence). CDR3 sequence: CASSLVSTGELFF. The CDR3 nucleotides are TGTGCCAGCAGCTTAGTTAGCACCGGGGAGCTGTTTTTT. Combining the CDR3 with reference TRBV7-9 and TRBJ2-2 gives the whole variable domain DTGVSQNPRHKITKRGQNVTFRCDPISEHNRLYWYRQTLGQGPEFLTYFQNEAQLEKSRLLSDRFSAERPKGSFSTLEIQRTEQGDSAMYLCASSLVSTGELFFGEGSRLTVL.

The chain carries TRBV4-1 and TRBJ1-4; a possible D gene is TRBD1 (5 bases). Germline-derived CDR1 and CDR2 are MGHRA and YSYEKL. The CDR3 is 17 amino acids. Deletions cut 1 base from V and 1 base from J, with 13 bases between. In DNA, the CDR3 is TGCGCCAGCAGCCAAGGTCGACAGAAAAAAACTAATGAAAAACTGTTTTTT. Protein: CASSQGRQKKTNEKLFF.

The CDR3 sequence is CASSKTRVGGTDTQYF. The CDR3 bases are TGTGCCAGCAGCAAAACGAGAGTGGGCGGCACAGATACGCAGTATTTT. This chain links TRBV11-2 with TRBJ2-3; D is ambiguous. The germline CDR1 and CDR2 sequences are SGHAT and FQNNGV. The CDR3 loop spans 16 amino acids. V was clipped by 5 bases and J by 1 base, with 16 bases between them. Combining the CDR3 with reference TRBV11-2 and TRBJ2-3 gives the whole variable domain EAGVAQSPRYKIIEKRQSVAFWCNPISGHATLYWYQQILGQGPKLLIQFQNNGVVDDSQLPKDRFSAERLKGVDSTLKIQPAKLEDSAVYLCASSKTRVGGTDTQYFGPGTRLTVL.

The chain links TRBV19 to TRBJ1-2; D not certain. Trimming took 4 bases from V and 4 from J, leaving 10 bases between them. CDR3 size: 13 residues. Per the germline V gene, CDR1 is LNHDA and CDR2 is SQIVND (reference sequence). Here the CDR3 DNA reads TGTGCCAGTAGTACGGACGGACTCTATGGCTACACCTTC. Amino acids: CASSTDGLYGYTF.

J is TRBJ1-2 and V is TRBV29-1; no definite D call. V lost 3 bases, J lost 2 bases, and 7 bases lay in between. CDR1 is SQVTM, CDR2 ANQGSEA, per germline. This CDR3 contains 12 residues. This CDR3 is CSVDEVNYGYTF. CDR3 DNA: TGCAGCGTTGATGAGGTGAACTATGGCTACACCTTC.

The gene calls are TRBV19 and TRBJ2-7; TRBD1 agrees at 8 bases. The CDR3 spans 12 residues. The V gene end was trimmed by 6 bases and the J gene end by 9 bases; junction bases not matched to a gene: 7. Germline loops: CDR1 LNHDA, CDR2 SQIVND (reference sequence). This CDR3 is CASSDNRGAQYV. CDR3 coding DNA: TGTGCCAGTAGCGACAACAGGGGGGCGCAGTACGTC.

The gene calls are TRBV10-3 and TRBJ1-2, with no clear D. Per germline, CDR1 ENHRY and CDR2 SYGVKD. V lost 4 bases to trimming and J lost 9 bases, with 24 bases between them. This CDR3 is built from 16 residues. This chain's CDR3 is CAISVGVRTTLSSYTF. In DNA form, the CDR3 reads TGTGCCATCAGTGTTGGTGTCCGGACTACATTATCAAGCTACACCTTC.

This chain connects TRBV2 to TRBJ2-3; D not certain. The germline gives CDR1 SNHLY, CDR2 FYNNEI. Trimming left V 9 bases short and J 2 bases short, with 6 bases between. This CDR3 region has 11 residues. CDR3 in DNA: TGTGCCAGGACATCCACAGATACGCAGTATTTT. The encoded protein is CARTSTDTQYF.